The 28 T cell receptor beta chains given below trace back to one sample, sequenced in a study of cytomegalovirus exposure and HLA in healthy donors. Primers included in the PCR were 60 Vbeta and 13 Jbeta primers. Assay used: immunoSEQ multiplex PCR; TCRdb lists only in-frame clones, some missing. This sample has roughly 280,000 clones, with about 66% found just once. Sample: PBMCs. These receptors originate from a female donor in good health and CMV-seronegative.

This clone was found a few times. This chain uses TRBV7-2 with TRBJ1-5, with no clear D. Per germline, CDR1 SGHTA and CDR2 FQGNSA. Deletions cut 0 bases from V and 7 bases from J, with 7 bases between. This CDR3 has 13 amino acids. CDR3 sequence reads: CASSLAELQPQHF. The CDR3 nucleotides are TGTGCCAGCAGCTTAGCAGAGCTCCAGCCCCAGCATTTT.

The chain has TRBV6-5 and TRBJ2-1; the match to TRBD1 covers 11 bases. V gave up 7 bases and J gave up 7 bases; unmatched junction bases: 9. The germline CDR1 and CDR2 sequences are MNHEY and SVGAGI. CDR3 length: 15 amino acids. CDR3 sequence reads: CASNGRDRGENEQFF. The DNA for the CDR3 is TGTGCCAGCAATGGCCGGGACAGGGGGGAGAATGAGCAGTTCTTC.

The V and J genes are TRBV12-5 and TRBJ1-2, with D maybe TRBD1 (5 bases). Trimming shortened V by 2 bases and J by 7 bases, and 14 bases separated the two germline ends. The CDR3 has 14 residues. Germline V CDR1 and CDR2: LGHNT, FRNRAP. CDR3 sequence (DNA): TGTGCTAGTGGTTTGCACAAGGGGAGGAGTGGCTACACCTTC. Translated, it gives CASGLHKGRSGYTF.

The chain carries TRBV5-4 and TRBJ1-2; 7 bases line up with TRBD1. The V and J ends lost 4 bases and 5 bases, in that order; junction bases with no gene match: 5. CDR3 length equals 13 residues. Germline V CDR1 and CDR2: SGHNT, YYREEE (reference sequence). The CDR3 DNA follows: TGTGCCAGCAGCCCCGGGACAGCTTATGGCTACACCTTC. It specifies CASSPGTAYGYTF.

This clone showed up just once. The chain recombines TRBV6-1 with TRBJ2-2; the match to TRBD1 covers 10 bases. Germline values: CDR1 MNHNS, CDR2 SASEGT. The CDR3 runs to 15 residues. Trimming took 4 bases from V and 3 from J; bases not matched to a gene: 2. The CDR3 spells CASSAGTGDTGELFF. The CDR3 coding sequence is TGTGCCAGCAGTGCCGGGACAGGGGACACCGGGGAGCTGTTTTTT.

The CDR3 reads CASSEGDRVDQPQHF. The CDR3 DNA is TGTGCCAGCAGTGAAGGGGACAGGGTGGATCAGCCCCAGCATTTT. The chain employs TRBV6-1 and TRBJ1-5; TRBD1 matches 9 bases. Germline values: CDR1 MNHNS, CDR2 SASEGT. The CDR3 is made up of 15 amino acids. The V segment lost 1 base and the J segment 5 bases; nucleotides outside the gene matches: 3.

The V call is TRBV30, the J call TRBJ2-2; D gene uncertain. The CDR3 length is 12 residues. Per the germline V gene, CDR1 is GTSNPN and CDR2 is SVGIG (reference sequence). Trimming pared 4 bases from V and 7 bases from J, leaving 10 bases between. In DNA, the CDR3 is TGTGCCTGGATTCGAGATGACGGGGAGCTGTTTTTT. The encoded protein is CAWIRDDGELFF.

The rearrangement links TRBV10-3 to TRBJ1-2; D is possibly TRBD1 (6 bases). Germline V gene data show CDR1 as ENHRY and CDR2 as SYGVKD. Trimming took off 4 bases at V and 0 bases at J, with 15 bases between the two ends. The CDR3 totals 16 residues. In nucleotides, the CDR3 is TGTGCCATCAGTGGACTGACAGGCTTAGCTAACTATGGCTACACCTTC. Protein sequence: CAISGLTGLANYGYTF.

This rearrangement joins TRBV18 to TRBJ1-1; TRBD1 matches 10 bases. Trimming removed 10 bases from V and 10 bases from J; junction bases left unmatched: 15. The CDR3 has 14 amino acids. Per germline, CDR1 KGHSH and CDR2 LQKENI. The CDR3, as DNA: TGTGCCACCACGGGACAGGGGAAGGAGGAGGTAGCTTTCTTT. Amino acids: CATTGQGKEEVAFF.

This rearrangement joins TRBV11-2 to TRBJ2-7; 8 bases are shared with TRBD1. Germline values: CDR1 SGHAT, CDR2 FQNNGV. V lost 5 bases and J lost 3; bases outside the gene matches: 12. The CDR3 is made up of 16 amino acids. CDR3 sequence (DNA): TGTGCCAGCAGCAGACATACAGGGGGTGGGTTCTACGAGCAGTACTTC. Protein: CASSRHTGGGFYEQYF. Based on the CDR3 plus reference TRBV11-2 and TRBJ2-7, the full variable domain is EAGVAQSPRYKIIEKRQSVAFWCNPISGHATLYWYQQILGQGPKLLIQFQNNGVVDDSQLPKDRFSAERLKGVDSTLKIQPAKLEDSAVYLCASSRHTGGGFYEQYFGPGTRLTVT.

In its sample, this clone was seen a few times. Other DNA sequences within the sample encode an identical CDR3. The DNA of the CDR3 is TGTGCCAGCAGCGTAGACAGGTCTGGGAACTACGAGCAGTACTTC. Its protein product is CASSVDRSGNYEQYF. The V and J genes are TRBV9 and TRBJ2-7, with a tentative D call TRBD1 (5 bases). This CDR3 region has 15 residues. Germline CDR1 SGDLS, CDR2 YYNGEE. V dropped 0 bases and J dropped 3 bases, with 13 bases sitting between them.

The chain is built from TRBV9 and TRBJ2-7, with TRBD1 identical over 12 bases. After removal of 2 bases from V and 4 bases from J, the junction contained 4 bases not matched to a gene. This CDR3 region has 15 residues. Germline CDR1 reads SGDLS; CDR2 reads YYNGEE. CDR3 sequence (DNA): TGTGCCAGCAGCGTGGGGGGACAGGGGGCTTACGAGCAGTACTTC. As protein: CASSVGGQGAYEQYF. Variable domain in full (rest from reference TRBV9 and TRBJ2-7): DSGVTQTPKHLITATGQRVTLRCSPRSGDLSVYWYQQSLDQGLQFLIQYYNGEERAKGNILERFSAQQFPDLHSELNLSSLELGDSALYFCASSVGGQGAYEQYFGPGTRLTVT.

This rearrangement joins TRBV5-8 to TRBJ2-7, with 7 bases aligning to TRBD2. CDR3 length: 15 amino acids. The junction had 8 bases not matched to a gene; V was cut back by 2 bases and J by 3 bases. The germline gives CDR1 SGHTS, CDR2 YDEGEE. CDR3 protein: CASSFGGVGYYEQYF. CDR3 DNA sequence: TGTGCCAGCAGCTTTGGGGGGGTGGGCTACTACGAGCAGTACTTC.

The chain employs TRBV5-8 and TRBJ1-2; TRBD1 agrees at 8 bases. V shed 4 bases and J 10 bases; nucleotides not matched to a gene: 12. The CDR3 runs to 14 residues. CDR1 is SGHTS and CDR2 is YDEGEE in the germline V gene. The CDR3 loop is CASSAGQGWEFYTF. DNA for the CDR3: TGTGCCAGCAGCGCCGGACAGGGATGGGAGTTCTACACCTTC.

This clone was recorded a few times. The rearrangement uses TRBV6-1 and TRBJ1-5; 12 bases match TRBD1. Germline-derived CDR1 and CDR2 are MNHNS and SASEGT. V gave up 6 bases and J gave up 2 bases; unmatched junction bases: 2. The CDR3 sequence is 15 residues long. The CDR3 sequence is CASRGQGAGNQPQHF. The CDR3 nucleotides read TGTGCCAGCAGGGGACAGGGGGCCGGCAATCAGCCCCAGCATTTT.

The genes are TRBV5-1 and TRBJ1-4; the match to TRBD1 covers 7 bases. CDR1 and CDR2 (germline): SGHRS, YFSETQ. The J segment lost 0 bases and the V segment lost 4 bases, leaving 9 bases of the junction unmatched. The CDR3 length is 17 residues. The DNA for the CDR3 is TGCGCCAGCAGCCCAGACAGGGCTGGGGCAACTAATGAAAAACTGTTTTTT. Its translation: CASSPDRAGATNEKLFF.

The chain couples TRBV27 to TRBJ2-7; the match to TRBD2 covers 12 bases. This CDR3 spans 15 amino acids. Germline-derived CDR1 and CDR2 are MNHEY and SMNVEV (reference sequence). The junction had 9 bases not matched to a gene; V was cut back by 5 bases and J by 7 bases. CDR3 residues: CASSTRLAGVEEQYF. For the CDR3, the DNA is TGTGCCAGCAGTACACGACTAGCGGGAGTGGAAGAGCAGTACTTC.

The gene calls are TRBV12-5 and TRBJ2-3, with 10 bases aligning to TRBD2. Germline CDR1 LGHNT, CDR2 FRNRAP. This CDR3 region has 15 residues. With 7 bases clipped from V and 6 bases from J, the junction kept 10 bases outside the gene matches. This CDR3 reads CASVFSGGFVDTQYF. In nucleotides, the CDR3 is TGTGCTAGTGTTTTTAGCGGGGGGTTTGTGGATACGCAGTATTTT. The variable domain in full, with the rest retrieved from reference TRBV12-5 and TRBJ2-3, is DARVTQTPRHKVTEMGQEVTMRCQPILGHNTVFWYRQTMMQGLELLAYFRNRAPLDDSGMPKDRFSAEMPDATLATLKIQPSEPRDSAVYFCASVFSGGFVDTQYFGPGTRLTVL.

The chain links TRBV7-8 to TRBJ2-3; 7 bases line up with TRBD2. Germline lookup yields CDR1 SGHVS and CDR2 FQNEAQ. The V and J ends lost 2 bases and 0 bases, in that order; junction bases with no gene match: 2. CDR3 length equals 15 residues. The CDR3 is CASSLLAASTDTQYF. The CDR3 DNA reads as TGTGCCAGCAGCTTACTAGCGGCTAGCACAGATACGCAGTATTTT.

This CDR3 is CATRGLAGGPREQYF. The CDR3 nucleotides read TGTGCCACCCGGGGACTAGCGGGAGGGCCGCGCGAGCAGTACTTC. This chain links TRBV6-1 with TRBJ2-7; TRBD2 agrees at 16 bases. Germline V CDR1 and CDR2: MNHNS, SASEGT. Losses at the gene ends were 10 bases for V and 6 bases for J; bases not matched to a gene: 9. The CDR3 has 15 amino acids.

The rearrangement joins TRBV11-2 to TRBJ1-2; D is perhaps TRBD1 (5 bases). Germline CDR1 reads SGHAT; CDR2 reads FQNNGV. The germline V and J ends were trimmed by 5 bases and 4 bases, with 11 bases remaining between them. CDR3 length: 13 amino acids. In DNA, the CDR3 is TGTGCCAGCAGCCCAGGGAATCTCTATGGCTACACCTTC. Translating gives CASSPGNLYGYTF.

This chain connects TRBV1 to TRBJ2-3; the table's D call, TRBD1, has no DNA check behind it. TRBV1 counts as a pseudogene. The CDR3 loop spans 17 amino acids. CDR3 residues: CTSSQDSAWPPTDTQYF. In DNA form, the CDR3 reads TGCACCAGCAGCCAAGACAGTGCCTGGCCCCCCACAGATACGCAGTATTTT.

Comment on this clone: Compared with germline, one end of the junction differs, possibly owing to a read error. The J gene is TRBJ2-1, the V gene TRBV7-9; D is possibly TRBD1 (5 bases). CDR1 SEHNR and CDR2 FQNEAQ come from the germline V gene (reference sequence). The CDR3 runs to 14 residues. This CDR3 reads CSSSLGWGPHEQFF. The CDR3 DNA reads as TGTTCCAGCAGCTTAGGATGGGGCCCCCATGAGCAGTTCTTC. Supplemented by reference TRBV7-9 and TRBJ2-1, the full variable domain reads DTGVSQNPRHKITKRGQNVTFRCDPISEHNRLYWYRQTLGQGPEFLTYFQNEAQLEKSRLLSDRFSAERPKGSFSTLEIQRTEQGDSAMYLCSSSLGWGPHEQFFGPGTRLTVL.

Note on this clone: A junction end diverges from the germline sequence, so it may reflect a read error. The gene calls are TRBV7-6 and TRBJ2-1; D not resolved. The CDR3 spans 13 residues. CDR1 SGHVS and CDR2 FNYEAQ come from the germline V gene. The CDR3 DNA reads as TGCGCCAACAGCCAGATGACTCACAATGAGCAGTTCTTC. It encodes CANSQMTHNEQFF.

This chain links TRBV28 with TRBJ1-2; no definite D call. The CDR3 spans 14 residues. Trimming cost V 7 bases and J 4 bases, with 16 bases left between them. Per the germline V gene, CDR1 is MDHEN and CDR2 is SYDVKM. CDR3 nucleotide sequence: TGTGCCAGCAACACGATCGGCGGCGTCTATGGCTACACCTTC. Residues: CASNTIGGVYGYTF.

This chain uses TRBV5-4 with TRBJ1-1; the match to TRBD1 covers 7 bases. This CDR3 contains 15 residues. The J segment lost 1 base and the V segment lost 4 bases, leaving 7 bases of the junction unmatched. Germline CDR1 SGHNT, CDR2 YYREEE (reference sequence). For the CDR3, the DNA is TGTGCCAGCAGCCCAACAGACAGGGAGAACACTGAAGCTTTCTTT. This translates into CASSPTDRENTEAFF.

The sample holds a few counts of this clone. This chain uses TRBV11-3 with TRBJ2-7; possibly TRBD2 for D (6 bases). Germline CDR1 reads SGHNT; CDR2 reads YENEEA. V was trimmed by 5 bases and J by 5 bases, leaving 13 bases between them. This CDR3 region has 13 residues. This CDR3 is CASSPEWRDEQYF. DNA for the CDR3: TGTGCCAGCAGCCCGGAATGGAGGGACGAGCAGTACTTC.

This sequence joins TRBV10-2 and TRBJ2-1; 9 bases are a match to TRBD2. The CDR3 sequence is 14 residues long. The V gene end was trimmed by 6 bases and the J gene end by 7 bases; junction bases not matched to a gene: 7. CDR1 is WSHSY, CDR2 SAAADI, per germline. The CDR3 region is CASSLTSGPNEQFF. The CDR3 region has the DNA TGCGCCAGCAGCTTGACTAGCGGACCGAATGAGCAGTTCTTC.